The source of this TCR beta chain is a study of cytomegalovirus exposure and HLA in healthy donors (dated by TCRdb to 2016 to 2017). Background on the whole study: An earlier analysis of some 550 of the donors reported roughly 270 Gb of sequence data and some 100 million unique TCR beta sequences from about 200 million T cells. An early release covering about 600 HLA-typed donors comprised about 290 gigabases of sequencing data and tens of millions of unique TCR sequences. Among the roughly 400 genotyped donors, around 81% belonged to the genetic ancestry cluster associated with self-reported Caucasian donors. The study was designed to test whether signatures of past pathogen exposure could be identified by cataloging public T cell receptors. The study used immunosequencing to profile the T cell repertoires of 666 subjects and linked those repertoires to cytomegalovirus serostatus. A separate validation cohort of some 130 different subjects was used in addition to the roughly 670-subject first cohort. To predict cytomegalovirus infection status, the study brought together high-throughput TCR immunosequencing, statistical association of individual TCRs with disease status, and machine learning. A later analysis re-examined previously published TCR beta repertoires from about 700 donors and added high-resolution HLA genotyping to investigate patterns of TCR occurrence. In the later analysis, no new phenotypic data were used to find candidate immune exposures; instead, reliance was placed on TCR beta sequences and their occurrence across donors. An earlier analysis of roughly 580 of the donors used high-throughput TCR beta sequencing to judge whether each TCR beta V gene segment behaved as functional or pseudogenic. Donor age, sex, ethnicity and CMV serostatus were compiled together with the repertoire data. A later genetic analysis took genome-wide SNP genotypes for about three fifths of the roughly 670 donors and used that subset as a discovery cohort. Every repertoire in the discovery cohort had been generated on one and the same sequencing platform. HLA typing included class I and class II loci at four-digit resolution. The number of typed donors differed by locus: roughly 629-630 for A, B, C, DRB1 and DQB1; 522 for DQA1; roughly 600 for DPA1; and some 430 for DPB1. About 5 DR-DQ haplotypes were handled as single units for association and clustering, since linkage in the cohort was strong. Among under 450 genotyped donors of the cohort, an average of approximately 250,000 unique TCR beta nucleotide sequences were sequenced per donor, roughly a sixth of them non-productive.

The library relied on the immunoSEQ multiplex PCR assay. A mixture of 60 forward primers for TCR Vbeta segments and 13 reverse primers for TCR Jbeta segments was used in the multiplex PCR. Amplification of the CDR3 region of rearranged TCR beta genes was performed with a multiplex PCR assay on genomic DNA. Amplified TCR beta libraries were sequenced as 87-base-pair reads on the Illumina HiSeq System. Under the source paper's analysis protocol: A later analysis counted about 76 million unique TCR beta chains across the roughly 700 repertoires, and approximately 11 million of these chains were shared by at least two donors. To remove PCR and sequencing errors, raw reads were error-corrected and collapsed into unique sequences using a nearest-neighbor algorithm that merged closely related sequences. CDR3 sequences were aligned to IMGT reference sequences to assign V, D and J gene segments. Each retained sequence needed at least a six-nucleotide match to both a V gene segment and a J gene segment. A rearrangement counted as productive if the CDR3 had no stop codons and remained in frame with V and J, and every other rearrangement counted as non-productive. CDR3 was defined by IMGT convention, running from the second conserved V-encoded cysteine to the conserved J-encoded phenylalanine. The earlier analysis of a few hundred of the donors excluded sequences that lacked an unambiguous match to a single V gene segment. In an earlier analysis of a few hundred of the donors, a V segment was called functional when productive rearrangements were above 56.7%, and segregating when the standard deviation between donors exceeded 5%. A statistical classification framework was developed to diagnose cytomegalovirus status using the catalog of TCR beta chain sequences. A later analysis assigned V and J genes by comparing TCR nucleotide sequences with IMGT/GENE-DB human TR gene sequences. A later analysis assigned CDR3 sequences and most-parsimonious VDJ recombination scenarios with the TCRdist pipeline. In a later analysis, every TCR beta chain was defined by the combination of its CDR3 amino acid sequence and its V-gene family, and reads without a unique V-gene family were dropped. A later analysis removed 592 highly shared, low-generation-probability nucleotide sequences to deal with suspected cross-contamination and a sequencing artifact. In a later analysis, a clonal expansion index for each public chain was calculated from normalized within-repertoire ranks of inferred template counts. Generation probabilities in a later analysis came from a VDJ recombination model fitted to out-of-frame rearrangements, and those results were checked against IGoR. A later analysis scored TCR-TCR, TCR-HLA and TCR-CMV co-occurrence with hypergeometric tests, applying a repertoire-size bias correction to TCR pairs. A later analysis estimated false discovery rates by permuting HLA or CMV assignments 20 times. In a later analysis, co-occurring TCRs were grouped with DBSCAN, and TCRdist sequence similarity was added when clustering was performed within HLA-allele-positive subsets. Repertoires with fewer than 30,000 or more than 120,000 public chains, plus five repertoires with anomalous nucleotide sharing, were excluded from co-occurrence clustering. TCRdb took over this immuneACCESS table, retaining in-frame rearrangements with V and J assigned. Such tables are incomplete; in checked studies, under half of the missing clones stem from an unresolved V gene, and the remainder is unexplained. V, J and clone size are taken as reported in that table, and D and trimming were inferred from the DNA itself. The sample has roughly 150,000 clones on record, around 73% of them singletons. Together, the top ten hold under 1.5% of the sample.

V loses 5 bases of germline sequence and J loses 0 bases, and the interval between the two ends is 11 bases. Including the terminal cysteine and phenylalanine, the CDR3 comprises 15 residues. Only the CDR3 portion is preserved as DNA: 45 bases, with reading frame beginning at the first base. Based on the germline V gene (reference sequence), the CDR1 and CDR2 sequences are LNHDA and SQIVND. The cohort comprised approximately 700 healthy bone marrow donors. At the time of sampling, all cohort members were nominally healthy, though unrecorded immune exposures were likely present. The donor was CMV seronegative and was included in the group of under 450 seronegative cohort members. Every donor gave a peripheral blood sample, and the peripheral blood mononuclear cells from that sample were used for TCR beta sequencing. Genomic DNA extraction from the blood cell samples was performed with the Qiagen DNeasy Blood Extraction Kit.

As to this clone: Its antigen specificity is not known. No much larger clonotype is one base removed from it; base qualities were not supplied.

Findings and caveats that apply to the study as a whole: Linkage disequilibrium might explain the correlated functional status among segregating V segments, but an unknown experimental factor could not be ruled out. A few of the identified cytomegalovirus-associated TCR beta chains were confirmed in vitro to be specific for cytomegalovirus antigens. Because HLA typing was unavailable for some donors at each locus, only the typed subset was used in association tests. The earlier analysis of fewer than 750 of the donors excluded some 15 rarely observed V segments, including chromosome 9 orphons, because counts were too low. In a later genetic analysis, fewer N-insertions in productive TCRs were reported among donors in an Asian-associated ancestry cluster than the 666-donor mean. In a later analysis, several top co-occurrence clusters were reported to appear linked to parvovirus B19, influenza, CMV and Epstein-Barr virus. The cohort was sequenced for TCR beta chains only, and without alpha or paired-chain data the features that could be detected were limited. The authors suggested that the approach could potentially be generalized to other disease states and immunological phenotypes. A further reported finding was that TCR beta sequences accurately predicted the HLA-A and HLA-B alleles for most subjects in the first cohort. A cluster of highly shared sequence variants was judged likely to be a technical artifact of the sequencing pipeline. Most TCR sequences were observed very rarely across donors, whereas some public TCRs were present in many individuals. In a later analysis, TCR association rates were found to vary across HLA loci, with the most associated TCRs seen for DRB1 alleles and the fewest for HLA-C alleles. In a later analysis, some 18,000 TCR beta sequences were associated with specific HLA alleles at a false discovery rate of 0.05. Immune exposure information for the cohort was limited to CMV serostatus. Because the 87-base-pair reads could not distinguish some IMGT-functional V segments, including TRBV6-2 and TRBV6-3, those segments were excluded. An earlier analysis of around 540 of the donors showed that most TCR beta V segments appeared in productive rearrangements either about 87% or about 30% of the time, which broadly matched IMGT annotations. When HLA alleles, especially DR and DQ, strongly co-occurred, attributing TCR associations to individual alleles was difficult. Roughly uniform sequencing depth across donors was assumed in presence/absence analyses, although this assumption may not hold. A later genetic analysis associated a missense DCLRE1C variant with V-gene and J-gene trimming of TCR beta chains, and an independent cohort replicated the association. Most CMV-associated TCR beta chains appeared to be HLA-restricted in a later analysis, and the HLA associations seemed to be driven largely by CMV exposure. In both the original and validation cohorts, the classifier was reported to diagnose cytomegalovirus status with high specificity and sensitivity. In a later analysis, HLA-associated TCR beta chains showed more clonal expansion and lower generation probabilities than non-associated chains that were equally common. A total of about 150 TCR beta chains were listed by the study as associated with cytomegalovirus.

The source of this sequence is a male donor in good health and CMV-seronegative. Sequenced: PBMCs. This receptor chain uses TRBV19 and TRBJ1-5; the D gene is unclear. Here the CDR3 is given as CASSALRDSNQPQHF. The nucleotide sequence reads TGTGCCAGTAGTGCCCTGCGTGATAGCAATCAGCCCCAGCATTTT.